The rows below give T cell receptor beta chains drawn from one sample of a study of lung T cells in sarcoidosis with Löfgren's syndrome. TCRdb redid the calling of the reads with MiXCR, one entry per CDR3 protein. The sample carries nearly 4,000 distinct CDR3 sequences, around 20% recorded once. The sample was CD4+ T cells from bronchoalveolar lavage. The receptors were sampled from a human donor with sarcoidosis (Löfgren's syndrome or another form), or a control subject (not recorded which). Both conserved end residues are part of each CDR3. The D gene is left open where the match is weak. Clone size, where shown, is once, few, many, or a class for clones that have expanded.

J | size | D | length | V | CDR3 | DNA
TRBJ2-1 | medium-sized | TRBD2 | 18 | TRBV28 | CASSFLRTGTRNYNEQFF | TGTGCCAGCAGTTTCCTGAGAACCGGGACTAGAAACTACAATGAGCAGTTCTTC
TRBJ2-7 | medium-sized | TRBD2 | 15 | TRBV7-2 | CASSLDAGGPSEQYF | TGTGCCAGCAGCTTAGATGCGGGAGGGCCTTCGGAGCAGTACTTC
TRBJ1-2 | many | . | 15 | TRBV5-6 | CASSFDRWGAYGYTF | TGTGCCAGCAGCTTTGACAGATGGGGTGCCTATGGCTACACCTTC
TRBJ2-7 | medium-sized | . | 14 | TRBV28 | CASTPGWGSYEQYF | TGTGCCAGCACGCCCGGTTGGGGGAGCTACGAGCAGTACTTC
TRBJ1-3 | . | . | 15 | TRBV28 | CTSSRQDTSGSTIYF | TGTACCAGCAGCCGCCAGGATACCTCTGGAAGCACCATATATTTT
TRBJ2-7 | many | TRBD1 | 14 | TRBV4-2 | CASSRRDRDYEQYF | TGTGCCAGCAGCCGAAGGGACAGGGATTACGAGCAGTACTTC
TRBJ2-1 | few | TRBD2 | 16 | TRBV30 | CAWDGTSGRYGNEQFF | TGTGCCTGGGACGGGACTAGCGGGAGATACGGCAATGAGCAGTTCTTC
TRBJ2-3 | medium-sized | . | 13 | TRBV7-9 | CASSYSGTDTQYF | TGTGCCAGCAGCTACTCGGGCACAGATACGCAGTATTTT
TRBJ1-5 | medium-sized | . | 15 | TRBV6-1 | CASRTGPKGDQPQHF | TGTGCCAGCAGAACAGGGCCCAAAGGGGATCAGCCCCAGCATTTT
TRBJ2-3 | many | TRBD2 | 16 | TRBV18 | CASSSNGGLGTDTQYF | TGTGCCAGCTCGTCTAACGGGGGACTAGGGACAGATACGCAGTATTTT
TRBJ1-2 | many | TRBD1 | 13 | TRBV19 | CASPRGGVHGYTF | TGTGCCAGTCCCCGAGGGGGCGTACACGGCTACACCTTC
TRBJ1-1 | many | . | 15 | TRBV18 | CASSPWNDWNTEAFF | TGTGCCAGCTCACCATGGAATGATTGGAACACTGAAGCTTTCTTT
TRBJ2-3 | medium-sized | . | 16 | TRBV4-1 | CASSQDHGGVIDTQYF | TGCGCCAGCAGCCAAGATCACGGAGGGGTTATAGATACGCAGTATTTT
TRBJ2-1 | medium-sized | TRBD1 | 16 | TRBV6-1 | CASSKGQASSYNEQFF | TGTGCCAGCAGTAAAGGACAGGCGAGCTCCTACAATGAGCAGTTCTTC
TRBJ2-1 | medium-sized | TRBD2 | 15 | TRBV7-9 | CASSLGAGGRNEQFF | TGTGCCAGCAGCTTAGGAGCGGGAGGGCGCAATGAGCAGTTCTTC
TRBJ2-3 | many | . | 12 | TRBV18 | CASSPPTDTQYF | TGTGCCAGCTCACCACCGACGGATACGCAGTATTTT
TRBJ2-7 | medium-sized | TRBD2 | 14 | TRBV6-6 | CASSYRGRGYEQYF | TGTGCCAGCAGTTACCGCGGGAGAGGATACGAGCAGTACTTC
TRBJ2-3 | medium-sized | . | 14 | TRBV6-1 | CASSEPQIADTQYF | TGTGCCAGCAGTGAACCCCAAATCGCAGATACGCAGTATTTT
TRBJ1-3 | many | . | 15 | TRBV5-6 | CASSTGRSSGNTIYF | TGTGCCAGCAGCACTGGACGGAGCTCTGGAAACACCATATATTTT
TRBJ2-5 | many | . | 16 | TRBV6-6 | CASSYSAGSGKETQYF | TGTGCCAGCAGTTACTCGGCTGGGTCTGGTAAAGAGACCCAGTACTTC
TRBJ1-4 | medium-sized | TRBD1 | 15 | TRBV20-1 | CSASRQGGPNEKLFF | TGCAGTGCTTCGAGACAGGGCGGGCCTAATGAAAAACTGTTTTTT
TRBJ1-5 | medium-sized | . | 13 | TRBV7-6 | CASSLAPNQPQHF | TGTGCCAGCAGCTTAGCTCCAAATCAGCCCCAGCATTTT
TRBJ1-1 | many | TRBD1 | 15 | TRBV13 | CASSYTGGLNTEAFF | TGTGCCAGCAGCTATACAGGGGGCTTGAACACTGAAGCTTTCTTT
TRBJ1-5 | large | . | 14 | TRBV28 | CASSFPIGGQPQHF | TGTGCCAGCAGTTTCCCTATAGGCGGTCAGCCCCAGCATTTT
TRBJ1-3 | many | . | 15 | TRBV7-9 | CASSVSVSSGNTIYF | TGTGCCAGCAGCGTCAGTGTGAGCTCTGGAAACACCATATATTTT
TRBJ2-3 | medium-sized | . | 15 | TRBV2 | CASRRTGGVTDTQYF | TGTGCCAGCAGAAGGACAGGAGGGGTCACAGATACGCAGTATTTT
TRBJ1-1 | . | . | 15 | TRBV10-3 | CAISGEEVINTEAFF | TGTGCCATCAGTGGGGAAGAAGTTATTAACACTGAAGCTTTCTTT
TRBJ1-1 | medium-sized | . | 14 | TRBV4-1 | CASSLTGLNTEAFF | TGCGCCAGCAGCCTGACAGGTCTGAACACTGAAGCTTTCTTT
TRBJ2-7 | . | . | 15 | TRBV20-1 | CSAREVGLPNYEQYF | TGCAGTGCTAGGGAGGTTGGACTACCCAACTACGAGCAGTACTTC
TRBJ1-1 | medium-sized | . | 15 | TRBV5-1 | CASRGGRGGNTEAFF | TGCGCCAGCAGAGGAGGCAGGGGAGGAAACACTGAAGCTTTCTTT
TRBJ1-1 | many | . | 14 | TRBV12-3/TRBV12-4 | CASSRREMNTEAFF | TGTGCCAGCAGCCGACGGGAGATGAACACTGAAGCTTTCTTT
TRBJ2-5 | medium-sized | . | 13 | TRBV6-1 | CASSYAGKETQYF | TGTGCCAGCAGTTACGCGGGAAAAGAGACCCAGTACTTC
TRBJ1-5 | medium-sized | . | 12 | TRBV6-6 | CASSYSGQPQHF | TGTGCCAGCAGTTACTCGGGTCAGCCCCAGCATTTT
TRBJ2-3 | medium-sized | TRBD1 | 13 | TRBV20-1 | CSVDRGATDTQYF | TGCAGTGTAGACAGGGGAGCCACAGATACGCAGTATTTT
TRBJ2-5 | medium-sized | . | 16 | TRBV6-6 | CASSYLQGISQETQYF | TGTGCCAGCAGTTACTTACAGGGTATTTCACAAGAGACCCAGTACTTC
TRBJ1-6 | many | . | 14 | TRBV4-1 | CASSQEMGNSPLHF | TGCGCCAGCAGCCAAGAGATGGGGAATTCACCCCTCCACTTT
TRBJ2-5 | many | . | 11 | TRBV5-6 | CASSLVETQYF | TGTGCCAGCAGCTTGGTTGAGACCCAGTACTTC
TRBJ1-6 | medium-sized | . | 15 | TRBV28 | CASSEAGRTGSPLHF | TGTGCCAGCAGTGAGGCGGGCAGAACCGGATCGCCCCTCCACTTT
TRBJ2-1 | medium-sized | TRBD2 | 16 | TRBV7-2 | CASSLTSGYSYNEQFF | TGTGCCAGCAGCTTGACTAGCGGCTACTCCTACAATGAGCAGTTCTTC
TRBJ1-2 | medium-sized | TRBD1 | 15 | TRBV20-1 | CSARALSGGNYGYTF | TGCAGTGCTAGAGCTTTGTCAGGGGGCAACTATGGCTACACCTTC
TRBJ1-1 | . | TRBD1 | 13 | TRBV20-1 | CSASRDSNTKAFF | TGCAGTGCTTCCCGGGACAGTAACACTAAAGCCTTCTTT
TRBJ1-5 | many | TRBD1 | 15 | TRBV5-1 | CASSLGAGGNQPQHF | TGCGCCAGCAGCTTGGGGGCAGGGGGGAATCAGCCCCAGCATTTT
TRBJ1-5 | many | . | 14 | TRBV12-3/TRBV12-4 | CASSPTGTGQPQHF | TGTGCCAGCAGTCCGACGGGGACGGGTCAGCCCCAGCATTTT
TRBJ1-5 | . | TRBD1 | 16 | TRBV7-9 | CASSCRTGMGNQPQHF | TGTGCCAGCAGCTGCAGGACAGGGATGGGCAATCAGCCCCAGCATTTT
TRBJ2-1 | . | . | 13 | TRBV25-1 | CASNRDAYNEQSF | TGTGCGAGCAACCGGGACGCCTACAATGAGCAGTCCTTC
TRBJ1-2 | . | . | 13 | TRBV27 | CASSFRPWDGYTF | TGTGCCAGCAGCTTCAGGCCCTGGGACGGCTACACCTTC
TRBJ1-6 | medium-sized | TRBD1 | 18 | TRBV20-1 | CSARDPGQGYSYNSPLHF | TGCAGTGCTAGAGATCCGGGACAGGGTTACTCCTATAATTCACCCCTCCACTTT
TRBJ2-1 | many | . | 15 | TRBV6-1 | CASSDLGASYNEQFF | TGTGCCAGCAGTGACCTAGGGGCCTCCTACAATGAGCAGTTCTTC
TRBJ1-4 | many | TRBD1 | 14 | TRBV18 | CASSPGTGDEKLFF | TGTGCCAGCTCACCCGGGACAGGGGATGAAAAACTGTTTTTT
TRBJ2-7 | . | TRBD1 | 19 | TRBV20-1 | CSARDPPGQDTLSSYEQCF | TGCAGTGCTAGAGATCCCCCCGGACAGGACACTCTAAGTTCCTACGAGCAGTGCTTC
TRBJ1-5 | medium-sized | . | 12 | TRBV5-6 | CASSFYRQPQHF | TGTGCCAGCAGCTTTTATCGTCAGCCCCAGCATTTT
TRBJ2-3 | . | . | 15 | TRBV6-1 | CASNQQGGRTDTQYF | TGTGCCAGCAACCAACAGGGGGGGCGCACAGATACGCAGTATTTT
TRBJ1-5 | medium-sized | TRBD1 | 13 | TRBV2 | CASRTGRYQPQHF | TGTGCCAGCAGGACAGGGAGGTATCAGCCCCAGCATTTT
TRBJ1-6 | medium-sized | . | 14 | TRBV5-1 | CASSSGTTGSPLHF | TGCGCCAGCAGTTCCGGGACAACGGGTTCACCCCTCCACTTT
TRBJ2-3 | . | TRBD2 | 16 | TRBV30 | CAWGSFSGTSQDTQYF | TGTGCCTGGGGCTCGTTTTCCGGGACTAGTCAAGATACGCAGTATTTT
TRBJ1-2 | . | . | 12 | TRBV28 | CAGSLKNYGYTF | TGTGCCGGCAGTTTAAAAAACTATGGCTACACATTC
TRBJ2-1 | medium-sized | . | 14 | TRBV28 | CASSSFRTHNEQFF | TGTGCCAGCAGTTCATTTAGGACTCACAATGAGCAGTTCTTC